These 2 T cell receptor beta chains came from one sample sequenced in a study of control samples from healthy donors and cancer patients (dated by TCRdb to 2018 to 2021). Library construction relied on the immunoSEQ multiplex PCR assay. What TCRdb holds here is the immuneACCESS table cut down to in-frame rearrangements. Part of the clones is not present; checked against another copy, under half of the missing clones reflect an unresolved V gene, and the others are unexplained. The sample includes approximately 150,000 clones, with 91% observed a single time. Of the sample, 3.2% is held by the ten largest clones. The sample was blood. The origin of the receptors is a young man in good health.

The V gene is TRBV30, the J gene TRBJ2-2; D is unclear. Trimming left V 0 bases short and J 5 bases short, with 10 bases between. This CDR3 contains 14 residues. Per germline, CDR1 GTSNPN and CDR2 SVGIG (reference sequence). This CDR3 reads CAWSVIRATGELFF. The CDR3 coding sequence is TGTGCCTGGAGTGTAATTAGGGCGACCGGGGAGCTGTTTTTT.

The chain is built from TRBV12-3 or TRBV12-4 and TRBJ1-2; no definite D call. The CDR3 totals 13 residues. V dropped 6 bases and J dropped 5 bases, with 13 bases sitting between them. CDR3: CASRHTEEYGYTF. CDR3 nucleotides: TGTGCCAGCAGACATACAGAGGAATATGGCTACACCTTC.